This T cell receptor (beta chain) was sequenced for a study of a mutant IDH1 vaccine in newly diagnosed glioma. About the study: Patients began vaccination 4-6 weeks after radiotherapy alone, or with temozolomide cycles. Sex among treated patients split roughly 60% male, roughly 38% female; mean age was about 40 years.

CDR3 length equals 12 residues. Trimming shortened V by 0 bases and J by 3 bases, and 3 bases separated the two germline ends. Germline CDR1 reads SGDLS; CDR2 reads YYNGEE. The assay was immunoSEQ multiplex PCR, and TCRdb's table has in-frame clones only and misses some. The sample gives about 120,000 clones, about four fifths of which show up once; about 5.5% is in the top ten. This clone was found a few times. Antigen: not known. Time point here: week 11, during vaccination. Alongside topical imiquimod, each dose of vaccine comprised 300 ug of mutant IDH1 20-mer peptide. This receptor was identified in a middle-aged man with glioma. The sample in question was PBMCs, obtained from a glioma patient whose treatment included an IDH1 peptide vaccine. The gene calls are TRBV9 and TRBJ1-1; D ambiguous. The CDR3 reads CASSVADTEAFF. CDR3 sequence (DNA): TGTGCCAGCAGCGTAGCGGACACTGAAGCTTTCTTT. Full variable domain (missing parts from reference TRBV9 and TRBJ1-1): DSGVTQTPKHLITATGQRVTLRCSPRSGDLSVYWYQQSLDQGLQFLIQYYNGEERAKGNILERFSAQQFPDLHSELNLSSLELGDSALYFCASSVADTEAFFGQGTRLTVV.